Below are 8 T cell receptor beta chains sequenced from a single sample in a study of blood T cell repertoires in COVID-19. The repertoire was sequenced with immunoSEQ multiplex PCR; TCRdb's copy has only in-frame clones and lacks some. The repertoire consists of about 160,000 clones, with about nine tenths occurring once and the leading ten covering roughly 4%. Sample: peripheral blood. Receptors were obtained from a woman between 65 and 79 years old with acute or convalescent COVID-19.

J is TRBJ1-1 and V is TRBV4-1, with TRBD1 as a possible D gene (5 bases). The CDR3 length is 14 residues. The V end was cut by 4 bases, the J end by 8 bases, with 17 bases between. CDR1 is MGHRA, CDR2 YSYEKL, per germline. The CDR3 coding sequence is TGCGCCAGCAGCCTAACGCCGGGACTTCAAGAAGCTTTCTTT. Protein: CASSLTPGLQEAFF.

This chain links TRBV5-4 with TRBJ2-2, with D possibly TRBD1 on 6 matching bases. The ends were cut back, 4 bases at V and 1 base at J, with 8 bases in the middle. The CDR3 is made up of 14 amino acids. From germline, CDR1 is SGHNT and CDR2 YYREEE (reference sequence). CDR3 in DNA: TGTGCCAGCAGCGTGGGACAGAACACCGGGGAGCTGTTTTTT. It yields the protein CASSVGQNTGELFF. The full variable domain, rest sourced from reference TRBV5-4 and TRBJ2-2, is ETGVTQSPTHLIKTRGQQVTLRCSSQSGHNTVSWYQQALGQGPQFIFQYYREEENGRGNFPPRFSGLQFPNYSSELNVNALELDDSALYLCASSVGQNTGELFFGEGSRLTVL.

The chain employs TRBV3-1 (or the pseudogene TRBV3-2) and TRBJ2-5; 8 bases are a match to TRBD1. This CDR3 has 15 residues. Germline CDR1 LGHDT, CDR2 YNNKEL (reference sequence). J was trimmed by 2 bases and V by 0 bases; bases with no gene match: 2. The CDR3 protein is CASSQDRGLQETQYF. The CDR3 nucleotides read TGTGCCAGCAGCCAAGACAGGGGGCTTCAAGAGACCCAGTACTTC.

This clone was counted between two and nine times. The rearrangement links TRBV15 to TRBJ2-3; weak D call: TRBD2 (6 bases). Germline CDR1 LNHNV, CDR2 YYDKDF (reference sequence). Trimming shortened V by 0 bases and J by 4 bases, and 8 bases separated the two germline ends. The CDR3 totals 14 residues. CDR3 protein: CATSRDGTADTQYF. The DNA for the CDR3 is TGTGCCACCAGCAGAGACGGGACTGCAGATACGCAGTATTTT. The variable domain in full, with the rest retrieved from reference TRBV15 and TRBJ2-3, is DAMVIQNPRYQVTQFGKPVTLSCSQTLNHNVMYWYQQKSSQAPKLLFHYYDKDFNNEADTPDNFQSRRPNTSFCFLDIRSPGLGDTAMYLCATSRDGTADTQYFGPGTRLTVL.

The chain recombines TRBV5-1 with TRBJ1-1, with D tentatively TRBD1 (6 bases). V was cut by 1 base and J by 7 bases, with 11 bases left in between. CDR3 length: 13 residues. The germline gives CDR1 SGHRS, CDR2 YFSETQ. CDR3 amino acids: CASSLRTEGEAFF. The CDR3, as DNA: TGCGCCAGCAGCTTGAGGACAGAGGGTGAAGCTTTCTTT.

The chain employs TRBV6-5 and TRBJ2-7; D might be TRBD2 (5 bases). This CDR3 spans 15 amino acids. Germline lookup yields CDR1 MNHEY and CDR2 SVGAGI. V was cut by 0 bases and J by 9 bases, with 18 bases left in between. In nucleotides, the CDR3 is TGTGCCAGCAGTTACTCTAGGGCTTTACCGGCGGGGCAGTACTTC. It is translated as CASSYSRALPAGQYF.

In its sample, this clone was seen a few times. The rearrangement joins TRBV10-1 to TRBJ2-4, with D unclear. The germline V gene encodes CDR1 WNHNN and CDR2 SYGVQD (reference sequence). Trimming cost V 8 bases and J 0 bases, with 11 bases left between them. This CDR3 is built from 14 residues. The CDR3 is CASGPELAKNIQYF. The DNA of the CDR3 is TGCGCCAGCGGGCCCGAACTAGCCAAAAACATTCAGTACTTC.

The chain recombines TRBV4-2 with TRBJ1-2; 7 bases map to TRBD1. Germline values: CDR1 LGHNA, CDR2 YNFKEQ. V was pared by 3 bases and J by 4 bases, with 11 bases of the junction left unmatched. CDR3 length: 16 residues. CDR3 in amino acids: CASSQRDSGDSYGYTF. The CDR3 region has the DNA TGTGCCAGCAGCCAGAGGGACAGCGGTGACTCCTATGGCTACACCTTC.